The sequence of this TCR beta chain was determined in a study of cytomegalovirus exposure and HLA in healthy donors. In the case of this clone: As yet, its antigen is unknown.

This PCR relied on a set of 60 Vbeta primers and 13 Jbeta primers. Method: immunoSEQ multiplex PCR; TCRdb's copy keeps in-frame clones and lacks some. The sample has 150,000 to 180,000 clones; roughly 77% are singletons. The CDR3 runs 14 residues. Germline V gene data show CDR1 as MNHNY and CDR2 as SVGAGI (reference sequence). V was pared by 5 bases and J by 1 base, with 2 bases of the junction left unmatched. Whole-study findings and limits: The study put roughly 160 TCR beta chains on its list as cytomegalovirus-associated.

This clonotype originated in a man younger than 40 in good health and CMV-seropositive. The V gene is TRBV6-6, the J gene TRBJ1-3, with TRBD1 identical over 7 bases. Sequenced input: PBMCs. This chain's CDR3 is CASSGTASGNTIYF. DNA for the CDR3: TGTGCCAGCAGTGGGACAGCTTCTGGAAACACCATATATTTT.